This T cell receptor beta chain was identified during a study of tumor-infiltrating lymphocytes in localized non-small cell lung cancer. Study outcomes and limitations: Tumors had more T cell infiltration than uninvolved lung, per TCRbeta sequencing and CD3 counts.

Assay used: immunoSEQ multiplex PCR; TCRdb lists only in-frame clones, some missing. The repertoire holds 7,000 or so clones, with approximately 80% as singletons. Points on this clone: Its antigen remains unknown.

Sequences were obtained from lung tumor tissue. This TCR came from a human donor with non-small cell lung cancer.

CDR3 region: CASRTSGQETQYF. The CDR3 region has the DNA TGCGCCAGCAGGACGTCAGGACAAGAGACCCAGTACTTC. The chain has TRBV5-1 and TRBJ2-5; no firm D call. Germline CDR1 reads SGHRS; CDR2 reads YFSETQ. Trimming took 5 bases from V and 2 from J, leaving 10 bases between them. The CDR3 is 13 amino acids. The full variable domain, completed using reference TRBV5-1 and TRBJ2-5, is KAGVTQTPRYLIKTRGQQVTLSCSPISGHRSVSWYQQTPGQGLQFLFEYFSETQRNKGNFPGRFSGRQFSNSRSEMNVSTLELGDSALYLCASRTSGQETQYFGPGTRLLVL.